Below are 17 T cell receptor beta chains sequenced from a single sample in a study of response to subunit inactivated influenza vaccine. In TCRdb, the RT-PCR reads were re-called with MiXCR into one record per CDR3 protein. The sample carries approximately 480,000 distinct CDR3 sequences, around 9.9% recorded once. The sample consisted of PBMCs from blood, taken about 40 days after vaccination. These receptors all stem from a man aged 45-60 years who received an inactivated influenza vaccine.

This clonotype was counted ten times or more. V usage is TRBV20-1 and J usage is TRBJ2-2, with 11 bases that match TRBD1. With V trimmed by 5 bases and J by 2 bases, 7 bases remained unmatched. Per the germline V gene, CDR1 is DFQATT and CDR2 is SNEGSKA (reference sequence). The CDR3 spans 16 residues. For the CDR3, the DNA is TGCAGTGCTCCGGACAGGGGGCAAGCTAACACCGGGGAGCTGTTTTTT. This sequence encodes CSAPDRGQANTGELFF.

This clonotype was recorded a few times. The CDR3 sequence is CATSDLDHPKWAQHF. For the CDR3, the DNA is TGTGCCACCAGTGATTTGGATCATCCCAAATGGGCCCAGCATTTT. The gene calls are TRBV24-1 and TRBJ1-5; D unclear. CDR3 size: 15 residues. Per germline, CDR1 KGHDR and CDR2 SFDVKD. Trimming took 0 bases from V and 11 from J, leaving 16 bases between them.

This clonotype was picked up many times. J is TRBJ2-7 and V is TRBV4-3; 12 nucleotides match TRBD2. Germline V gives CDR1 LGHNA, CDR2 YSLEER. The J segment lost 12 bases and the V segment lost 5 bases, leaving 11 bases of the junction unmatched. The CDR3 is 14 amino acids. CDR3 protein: CASSEWTSGVQRYF. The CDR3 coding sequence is TGCGCCAGCAGCGAATGGACTAGCGGGGTTCAGCGGTACTTC.

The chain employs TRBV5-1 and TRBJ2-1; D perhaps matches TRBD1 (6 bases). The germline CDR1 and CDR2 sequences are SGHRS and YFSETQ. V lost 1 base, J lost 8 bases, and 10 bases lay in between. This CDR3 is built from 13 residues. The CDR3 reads CASSLTGFYEQFF. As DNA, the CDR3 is TGCGCCAGCAGCTTGACAGGGTTCTATGAGCAGTTCTTC. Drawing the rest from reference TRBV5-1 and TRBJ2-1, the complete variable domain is KAGVTQTPRYLIKTRGQQVTLSCSPISGHRSVSWYQQTPGQGLQFLFEYFSETQRNKGNFPGRFSGRQFSNSRSEMNVSTLELGDSALYLCASSLTGFYEQFFGPGTRLTVL.

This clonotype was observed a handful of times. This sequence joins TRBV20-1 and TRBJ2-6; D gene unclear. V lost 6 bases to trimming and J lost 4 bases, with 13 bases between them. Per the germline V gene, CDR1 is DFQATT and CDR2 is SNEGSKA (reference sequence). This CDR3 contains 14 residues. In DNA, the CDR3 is TGCAGTGCAGAACGACAAGCCGGGGCCAACGTCCTGACTTTC. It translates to CSAERQAGANVLTF.

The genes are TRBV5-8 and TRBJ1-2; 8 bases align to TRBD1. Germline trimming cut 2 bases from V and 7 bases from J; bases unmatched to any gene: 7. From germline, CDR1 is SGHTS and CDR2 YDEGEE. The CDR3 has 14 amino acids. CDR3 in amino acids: CASSFDRGSSGYTF. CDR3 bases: TGTGCCAGCAGCTTTGACAGGGGTTCGTCTGGCTACACCTTC.

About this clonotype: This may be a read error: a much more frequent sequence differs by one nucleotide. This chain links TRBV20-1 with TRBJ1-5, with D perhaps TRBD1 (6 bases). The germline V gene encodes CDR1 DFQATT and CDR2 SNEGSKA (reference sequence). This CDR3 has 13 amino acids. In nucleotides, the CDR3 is TGCAGTGCTGGGGGCGCCGGCAATCACCCCCAGCATTTT. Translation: CSAGGAGNHPQHF.

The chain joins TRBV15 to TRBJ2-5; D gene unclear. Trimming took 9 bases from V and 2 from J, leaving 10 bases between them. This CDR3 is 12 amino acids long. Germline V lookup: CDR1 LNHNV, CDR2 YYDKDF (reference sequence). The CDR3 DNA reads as TGTGCCACTCAGGACCCTCAAGAGACCCAGTACTTC. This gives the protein CATQDPQETQYF.

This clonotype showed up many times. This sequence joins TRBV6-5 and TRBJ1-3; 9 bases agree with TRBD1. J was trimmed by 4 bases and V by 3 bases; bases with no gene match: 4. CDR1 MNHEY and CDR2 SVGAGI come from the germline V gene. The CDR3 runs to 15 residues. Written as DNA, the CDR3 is TGTGCCAGCAGTTATGGGACAGGGAAAGGAAACACCATATATTTT. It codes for CASSYGTGKGNTIYF.

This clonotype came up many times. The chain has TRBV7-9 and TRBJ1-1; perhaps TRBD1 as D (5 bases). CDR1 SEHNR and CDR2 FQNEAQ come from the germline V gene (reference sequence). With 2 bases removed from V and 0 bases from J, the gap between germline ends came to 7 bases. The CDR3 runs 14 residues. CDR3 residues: CASSLQGLNTEAFF. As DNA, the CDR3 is TGTGCCAGCAGCTTACAGGGACTGAACACTGAAGCTTTCTTT.

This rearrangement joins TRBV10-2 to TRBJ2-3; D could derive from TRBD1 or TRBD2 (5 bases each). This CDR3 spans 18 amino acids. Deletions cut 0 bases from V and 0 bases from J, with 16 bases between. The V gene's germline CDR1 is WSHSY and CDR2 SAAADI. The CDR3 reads CASSESTSRGPSTDTQYF. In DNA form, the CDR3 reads TGCGCCAGCAGTGAGTCGACGTCGAGGGGACCTAGCACAGATACGCAGTATTTT.

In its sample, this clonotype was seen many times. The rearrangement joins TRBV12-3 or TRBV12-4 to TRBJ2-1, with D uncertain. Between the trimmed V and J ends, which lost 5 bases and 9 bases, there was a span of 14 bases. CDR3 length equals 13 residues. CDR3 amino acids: CASSLTPAAEQFF. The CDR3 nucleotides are TGTGCCAGCAGTCTGACACCGGCCGCTGAGCAGTTCTTC.

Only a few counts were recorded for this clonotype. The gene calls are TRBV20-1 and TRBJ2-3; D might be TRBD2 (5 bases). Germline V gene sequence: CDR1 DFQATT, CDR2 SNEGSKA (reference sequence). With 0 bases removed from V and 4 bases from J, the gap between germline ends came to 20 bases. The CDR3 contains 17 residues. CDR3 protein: CSARDVWTVPVPDTQYF. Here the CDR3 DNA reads TGCAGTGCTAGAGACGTGTGGACTGTCCCGGTACCAGATACGCAGTATTTT.

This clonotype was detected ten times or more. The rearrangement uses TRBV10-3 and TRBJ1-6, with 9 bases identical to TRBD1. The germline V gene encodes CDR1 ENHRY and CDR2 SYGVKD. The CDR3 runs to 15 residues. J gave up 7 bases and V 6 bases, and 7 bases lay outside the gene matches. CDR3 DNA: TGTGCCATCAGCTCCGGGACAGGGAAGAATTCACCCCTCCACTTT. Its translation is CAISSGTGKNSPLHF.

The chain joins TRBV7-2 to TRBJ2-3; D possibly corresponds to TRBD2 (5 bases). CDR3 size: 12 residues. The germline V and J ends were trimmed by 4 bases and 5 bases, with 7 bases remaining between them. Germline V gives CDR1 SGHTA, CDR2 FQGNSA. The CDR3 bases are TGTGCCAGCAGCTGGGGAGTAGATACGCAGTATTTT. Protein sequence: CASSWGVDTQYF.

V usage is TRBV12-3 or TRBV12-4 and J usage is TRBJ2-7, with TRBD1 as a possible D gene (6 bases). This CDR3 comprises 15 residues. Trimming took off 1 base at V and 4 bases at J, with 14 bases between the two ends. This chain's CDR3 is CASSLGTAGGYEQYF. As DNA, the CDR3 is TGTGCCAGCAGTTTAGGGACAGCTGGAGGATACGAGCAGTACTTC.

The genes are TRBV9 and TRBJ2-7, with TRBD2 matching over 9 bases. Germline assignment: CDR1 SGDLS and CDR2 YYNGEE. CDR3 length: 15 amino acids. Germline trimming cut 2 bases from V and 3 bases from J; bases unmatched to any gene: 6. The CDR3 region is CASSVASGALYEQYF. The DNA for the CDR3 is TGTGCCAGCAGCGTGGCTAGCGGGGCACTCTACGAGCAGTACTTC.